The 2 T cell receptor beta chains below come from one sample, sequenced in a study of blood T cell repertoires in COVID-19. Produced via immunoSEQ multiplex PCR; TCRdb's table is partial and in-frame only. This table holds roughly 170,000 clones, roughly 90% found once. Sequences were obtained from peripheral blood. Receptors originate from an older man with active or convalescent COVID-19.

This chain connects TRBV18 to TRBJ1-1; the D is unclear. Per the germline V gene, CDR1 is KGHSH and CDR2 is LQKENI. Deletions cut 3 bases from V and 4 bases from J, with 12 bases between. The CDR3 extends over 14 amino acids. The CDR3: CASSPRTAVTEAFF. The CDR3 bases are TGTGCCAGCTCACCCCGGACTGCTGTCACTGAAGCTTTCTTT.

The genes are TRBV28 and TRBJ1-1, with TRBD1 matching over 9 bases. V was clipped by 4 bases and J by 3 bases; unmatched bases: 9. The CDR3 sequence is 16 residues long. Germline assignment: CDR1 MDHEN and CDR2 SYDVKM. CDR3 nucleotides: TGTGCCAGCAGTTCCCCAACAGGGGGCGTGGACACTGAAGCTTTCTTT. Translation: CASSSPTGGVDTEAFF.